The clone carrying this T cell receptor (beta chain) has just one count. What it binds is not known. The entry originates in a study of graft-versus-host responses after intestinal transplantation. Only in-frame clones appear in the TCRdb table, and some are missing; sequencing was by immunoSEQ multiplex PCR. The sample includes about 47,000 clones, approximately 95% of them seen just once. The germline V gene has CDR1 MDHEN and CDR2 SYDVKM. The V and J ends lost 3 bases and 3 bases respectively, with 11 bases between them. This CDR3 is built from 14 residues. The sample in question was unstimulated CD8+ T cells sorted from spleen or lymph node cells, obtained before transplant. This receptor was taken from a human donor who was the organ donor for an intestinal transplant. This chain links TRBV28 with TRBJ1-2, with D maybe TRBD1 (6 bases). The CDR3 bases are TGTGCCAGCAGTTTCCCCGGGGGCGACTATGGCTACACCTTC. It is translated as CASSFPGGDYGYTF.